The 16 T cell receptor beta chains below come from one sample, sequenced in a study of brain T cells in children with intractable seizures. Assay used: immunoSEQ multiplex PCR; TCRdb lists only in-frame clones, some missing. The table has about 340,000 clones, 93% seen once; the top ten hold 5.5% to 6%. Time point here: blood from clinic visit 5 months post-surgery; TSC patient then seizure free. The material sequenced was peripheral blood, taken about 5 months after surgery. These receptors were taken from a boy under two years old with tuberous sclerosis and intractable seizures.

The chain links TRBV6-2 or TRBV6-3 to TRBJ2-2; 10 bases map to TRBD1. There are 17 residues in the CDR3. V was clipped by 4 bases and J by 5 bases; unmatched bases: 10. From germline, CDR1 is MNHEY and CDR2 SVGEGT. CDR3 in DNA: TGTGCCAGCAGTTCTATTTGGGACAGGGGAGGGACCGGGGAGCTGTTTTTT. Protein sequence: CASSSIWDRGGTGELFF.

This chain uses TRBV28 with TRBJ1-3; no firm D call. Trimming stripped 1 base from V and 0 bases from J, with 7 bases between. The germline V gene encodes CDR1 MDHEN and CDR2 SYDVKM. This CDR3 is 15 amino acids long. In DNA form, the CDR3 reads TGTGCCAGCAGTTTATCCGCTAGCTCTGGAAACACCATATATTTT. Its protein is CASSLSASSGNTIYF.

The V and J genes are TRBV5-1 and TRBJ2-7, with unresolved D. CDR3 size: 13 residues. Trimming removed 4 bases from V and 3 bases from J, with 11 bases in between. The germline gives CDR1 SGHRS, CDR2 YFSETQ. CDR3 residues: CASSLSTGYEQYF. For the CDR3, the DNA is TGCGCCAGCAGCCTGTCTACCGGCTACGAGCAGTACTTC. Based on the CDR3 plus reference TRBV5-1 and TRBJ2-7, the full variable domain is KAGVTQTPRYLIKTRGQQVTLSCSPISGHRSVSWYQQTPGQGLQFLFEYFSETQRNKGNFPGRFSGRQFSNSRSEMNVSTLELGDSALYLCASSLSTGYEQYFGPGTRLTVT.

CDR3 region: CASSLGRLGVAEAFF. For the CDR3, the DNA is TGTGCCAGCAGCTTAGGTCGGTTGGGGGTCGCTGAAGCTTTCTTT. This rearrangement joins TRBV7-6 to TRBJ1-1; possibly TRBD1 for D (5 bases). V dropped 1 base and J dropped 6 bases, with 15 bases sitting between them. The CDR3 is 15 residues long. Germline values: CDR1 SGHVS, CDR2 FNYEAQ. The entire variable domain, with the rest obtained from reference TRBV7-6 and TRBJ1-1, is as follows: GAGVSQSPRYKVTKRGQDVALRCDPISGHVSLYWYRQALGQGPEFLTYFNYEAQQDKSGLPNDRFSAERPEGSISTLTIQRTEQRDSAMYRCASSLGRLGVAEAFFGQGTRLTVV.

The rearrangement links TRBV6-5 to TRBJ2-7; 7 positions agree with TRBD1. This CDR3 comprises 14 residues. Trimming removed 6 bases from V and 6 bases from J; junction bases left unmatched: 11. The germline V gene encodes CDR1 MNHEY and CDR2 SVGAGI. The CDR3 region has the DNA TGTGCCAGCAGGACAGGGAATCTACGAATCGAGCAGTACTTC. Its translation is CASRTGNLRIEQYF.

This clone was seen once. The CDR3 DNA reads TGTGCCACCACAGGAACAGGGAACACTGAAGCTTTCTTT. Translation: CATTGTGNTEAFF. The rearrangement links TRBV10-3 to TRBJ1-1, with D possibly matching TRBD1 (5 bases). Trimming took 10 bases from V and 1 from J, leaving 13 bases between them. Germline V CDR1 and CDR2: ENHRY, SYGVKD. The CDR3 is 13 amino acids.

This clone was counted a few times. Other DNA sequences in the sample encode the same CDR3. The gene calls are TRBV6-5 and TRBJ1-1; a possible D gene is TRBD1 (5 bases). CDR1 is MNHEY, CDR2 SVGAGI, per germline. Trimming removed 2 bases from V and 5 bases from J, with 9 bases in between. CDR3 length equals 13 residues. As DNA, the CDR3 is TGTGCCAGCAGTTACCAGGGCGGGACTGAAGCTTTCTTT. Amino acid sequence: CASSYQGGTEAFF.

V is TRBV12-5 and J is TRBJ2-2; 8 nucleotides line up with TRBD1. The J segment lost 0 bases and the V segment lost 5 bases, leaving 2 bases of the junction unmatched. This CDR3 is 15 amino acids long. CDR1 is LGHNT, CDR2 FRNRAP, per germline. The CDR3 loop is CASGPDRANTGELFF. The DNA for the CDR3 is TGTGCTAGTGGTCCGGACAGGGCGAACACCGGGGAGCTGTTTTTT.

The CDR3: CASSLGTLLYNEQFF. The CDR3 DNA reads TGTGCCAGCAGTTTAGGGACTCTCCTCTACAATGAGCAGTTCTTC. The chain carries TRBV28 and TRBJ2-1; the D gene is possibly TRBD2 (6 bases). Trimming stripped 2 bases from V and 3 bases from J, with 11 bases between. Germline V gene sequence: CDR1 MDHEN, CDR2 SYDVKM. This CDR3 has 15 residues.

This chain connects TRBV29-1 to TRBJ2-1; TRBD2 matches 7 bases. CDR3 size: 10 residues. Per germline, CDR1 SQVTM and CDR2 ANQGSEA. J gave up 8 bases and V 7 bases, and 2 bases lay outside the gene matches. CDR3 loop: CSGTSDEQFF. CDR3 DNA: TGCAGCGGTACTAGCGATGAGCAGTTCTTC.

The rearrangement uses TRBV28 and TRBJ1-2; a possible D gene is TRBD1 (6 bases). This CDR3 is built from 14 residues. CDR1 and CDR2 from the germline V gene are MDHEN and SYDVKM. The ends were cut back, 7 bases at V and 1 base at J, with 13 bases in the middle. CDR3 nucleotide sequence: TGTGCCAGCACCGTTCCCAGGGGTAACTATGGCTACACCTTC. It codes for CASTVPRGNYGYTF.

V gene TRBV3-1 (or the pseudogene TRBV3-2) combines with J gene TRBJ2-1, with 7 bases matching TRBD2. Germline V gene sequence: CDR1 LGHDT, CDR2 YNNKEL (reference sequence). J lost 6 bases, V lost 1 base, and 3 bases had no gene match. The CDR3 covers 14 residues. The CDR3 bases are TGTGCCAGCAGCCAAGTAGCTAGCGGCAATGAGCAGTTCTTC. This encodes CASSQVASGNEQFF.

V usage is TRBV5-1 and J usage is TRBJ2-5, with 7 nucleotides matching TRBD2. The CDR3 spans 15 residues. The V gene's germline CDR1 is SGHRS and CDR2 YFSETQ. Trimming took 3 bases from V and 5 from J; bases not matched to a gene: 10. The CDR3 here is CASSSQAGSHETQYF. For the CDR3, the DNA is TGCGCCAGCAGCTCGCAAGCGGGGTCCCACGAGACCCAGTACTTC.

Regarding this clone: One junction end does not reproduce the germline sequence, and a read error may be involved. This chain joins TRBV7-7 and TRBJ2-3; maybe TRBD2 (5 bases). Germline V gene lookup returns CDR1 SSHAT and CDR2 FNYEAQ (reference sequence). The CDR3 is made up of 18 amino acids. The CDR3 bases are TGTGCTAGCAGCTTAGTAGTGCAAGCGGTCTCTAGCACAGATACGCAGTATTTT. This codes for CASSLVVQAVSSTDTQYF.

The chain has TRBV27 and TRBJ2-1; TRBD1 is a possible D gene (5 bases). Trimming removed 6 bases from V and 8 bases from J, with 8 bases in between. This CDR3 comprises 11 residues. Germline loops: CDR1 MNHEY, CDR2 SMNVEV (reference sequence). For the CDR3, the DNA is TGTGCCAGCAGGAAGGGGTATGAGCAGTTCTTC. Amino acid sequence: CASRKGYEQFF.

This rearrangement joins TRBV27 to TRBJ2-7; 7 bases match TRBD1. The CDR3 consists of 16 residues. The germline V gene encodes CDR1 MNHEY and CDR2 SMNVEV (reference sequence). V shed 0 bases, J shed 3 bases, and the junction held 8 bases outside the gene matches. CDR3 coding DNA: TGTGCCAGCAGTTTATCTTCCGGGACAGATTACTACGAGCAGTACTTC. This sequence encodes CASSLSSGTDYYEQYF.